The 31 T cell receptor beta chains below were found in one sample sequenced in a study of vaccination effects on CD4 cells after COVID-19. Antigen-specific CD4+ T cells were first expanded with viral peptide pools by the ViraFEST assay and only then sequenced. The authors isolated CD4+ T cells after about eleven days of culture. All participants had two doses of either the BNT162b2 or mRNA-1273 vaccine. Clones were sequenced by immunoSEQ multiplex PCR, and TCRdb holds only the in-frame ones, with some missing. The sample records 25,000 to 30,000 clones, 75% to 80% being singletons. What these receptors recognize is not known. The sequencing here drew on CD4+ T cells from PBMCs cultured with SARS-CoV-2 spike peptides, taken after COVID-19 vaccination. These receptors came from a human donor who received a COVID-19 vaccine. Some clones in this sample may be carry-over from other donors' samples.

The V call is TRBV28, the J call TRBJ1-1; D might be TRBD1 (6 bases). The V gene's germline CDR1 is MDHEN and CDR2 SYDVKM. The CDR3 has 15 amino acids. The V and J ends lost 5 bases and 7 bases respectively, with 20 bases between them. CDR3: CASSAIQGNLNEAFF. CDR3 nucleotide sequence: TGTGCCAGCAGTGCTATTCAGGGGAACTTAAATGAAGCTTTCTTT.

This chain joins TRBV19 and TRBJ2-2, with D perhaps assigned TRBD1 or TRBD2 (6 bases each). This CDR3 is 17 amino acids long. The V and J ends lost 5 bases and 4 bases respectively, with 20 bases between them. In germline, CDR1 is LNHDA, CDR2 SQIVND (reference sequence). The CDR3 protein is CASSRNMWRGVTGELFF. The CDR3, as DNA: TGTGCCAGTAGTCGAAATATGTGGAGGGGGGTCACCGGGGAGCTGTTTTTT.

This chain links TRBV7-3 with TRBJ2-1; D assignment may be TRBD1 or TRBD2 (6 bases each). The V and J ends lost 0 bases and 7 bases respectively, with 16 bases between them. Looked up from germline, CDR1 is SGHTA and CDR2 is FQGTGA. The CDR3 length is 16 residues. The CDR3 DNA follows: TGTGCCAGCAGCTTAACGTCGGGGGCGTTCGGAAATGAGCAGTTCTTC. It yields the protein CASSLTSGAFGNEQFF.

The table lists this clone with a count of one. The CDR3 region has the DNA TGTGCCAGCTCACCACTCGGGGCGGGGGCGAACACCGGGGAGCTGTTTTTT. Its protein product is CASSPLGAGANTGELFF. The V call is TRBV18, the J call TRBJ2-2, with TRBD2 matching over 7 bases. V shed 1 base, J shed 0 bases, and the junction held 5 bases outside the gene matches. Germline assignment: CDR1 KGHSH and CDR2 LQKENI. The CDR3 sequence is 17 residues long.

The chain links TRBV11-2 to TRBJ2-5; D uncertain. Germline V gives CDR1 SGHAT, CDR2 FQNNGV. There are 16 residues in the CDR3. Trimming removed 2 bases from V and 6 bases from J, with 19 bases in between. CDR3 coding DNA: TGTGCCAGCAGCTTAACCAATGGGCAGGAAGGAAAGACCCAGTACTTC. Translating gives CASSLTNGQEGKTQYF. Combining the CDR3 with reference TRBV11-2 and TRBJ2-5 gives the whole variable domain EAGVAQSPRYKIIEKRQSVAFWCNPISGHATLYWYQQILGQGPKLLIQFQNNGVVDDSQLPKDRFSAERLKGVDSTLKIQPAKLEDSAVYLCASSLTNGQEGKTQYFGPGTRLLVL.

The chain employs TRBV19 and TRBJ2-2, with D possibly matching TRBD2 (5 bases). The ends were cut back, 5 bases at V and 1 base at J, with 8 bases in the middle. The CDR3 runs to 14 residues. Germline CDR1 is LNHDA and CDR2 is SQIVND (reference sequence). The CDR3: CASSAGRNTGELFF. The CDR3 DNA is TGTGCCAGTAGTGCGGGCAGGAACACCGGGGAGCTGTTTTTT. Full variable domain (rest looked up from reference TRBV19 and TRBJ2-2): DGGITQSPKYLFRKEGQNVTLSCEQNLNHDAMYWYRQDPGQGLRLIYYSQIVNDFQKGDIAEGYSVSREKKESFPLTVTSAQKNPTAFYLCASSAGRNTGELFFGEGSRLTVL.

The chain joins TRBV10-3 to TRBJ2-7; no firm D call. From germline, CDR1 is ENHRY and CDR2 SYGVKD. V gave up 6 bases and J gave up 3 bases, with 12 bases separating them. The CDR3 covers 13 residues. The CDR3 sequence is CAISGDGNYEQYV. CDR3 sequence (DNA): TGTGCCATCAGCGGCGACGGAAACTACGAGCAGTACGTC.

V is TRBV29-1 and J is TRBJ1-1; possible D gene TRBD1, 6 bases. This CDR3 contains 13 residues. Trimming took 4 bases from V and 11 from J, leaving 20 bases between them. Germline loops: CDR1 SQVTM, CDR2 ANQGSEA. CDR3 DNA: TGCAGCGTTGTTGGGTCAGGGGATTTAGTGGCTTTCTTT. Translating it yields CSVVGSGDLVAFF.

The rearrangement links TRBV12-5 to TRBJ2-3; D is possibly TRBD1 or TRBD2 (5 bases each). The CDR3 is made up of 17 amino acids. Germline values: CDR1 LGHNT, CDR2 FRNRAP. V lost 0 bases to trimming and J lost 0 bases, with 13 bases between them. In DNA, the CDR3 is TGTGCTAGTGGTTTGGTAGGGGCGGGTTGGAGCACAGATACGCAGTATTTT. Residues: CASGLVGAGWSTDTQYF. Full variable domain (missing parts from reference TRBV12-5 and TRBJ2-3): DARVTQTPRHKVTEMGQEVTMRCQPILGHNTVFWYRQTMMQGLELLAYFRNRAPLDDSGMPKDRFSAEMPDATLATLKIQPSEPRDSAVYFCASGLVGAGWSTDTQYFGPGTRLTVL.

The chain carries TRBV7-9 and TRBJ2-3, with a weak D call TRBD2 (6 bases). V was pared by 5 bases and J by 4 bases, with 13 bases between. Germline V gene sequence: CDR1 SEHNR, CDR2 FQNEAQ (reference sequence). This CDR3 is built from 14 residues. CDR3 nucleotides: TGTGCCAGCAGCCTTGGACTATCAGCAGATACGCAGTATTTT. Encoded protein: CASSLGLSADTQYF.

The chain couples TRBV19 to TRBJ1-1; D is ambiguous. Trimming pared 8 bases from V and 1 base from J, leaving 8 bases between. Germline CDR1 and CDR2: LNHDA and SQIVND (reference sequence). CDR3 length: 12 amino acids. The CDR3 DNA reads TGTGCCAGTCGGACGGCGAACACTGAAGCTTTCTTT. Residues: CASRTANTEAFF.

V usage is TRBV7-3 and J usage is TRBJ1-1; D is unresolved. Germline loops: CDR1 SGHTA, CDR2 FQGTGA. This CDR3 contains 13 residues. V was clipped by 4 bases and J by 1 base, with 7 bases between them. For the CDR3, the DNA is TGTGCCAGCAGCTCCGATTGGAACACTGAAGCTTTCTTT. This translates into CASSSDWNTEAFF.

The chain uses TRBV19 and TRBJ2-3; D unclear. V was cut by 2 bases and J by 1 base, with 4 bases left in between. Germline-derived CDR1 and CDR2 are LNHDA and SQIVND (reference sequence). The CDR3 length is 13 residues. The CDR3 loop reads CASSISRTDTQYF. The DNA for the CDR3 is TGTGCCAGTAGTATATCGCGCACAGATACGCAGTATTTT.

This clone was seen more than once but under ten times. The chain couples TRBV5-4 to TRBJ1-6; 8 positions match TRBD1. With V trimmed by 2 bases and J by 7 bases, 5 bases remained unmatched. Germline V gives CDR1 SGHNT, CDR2 YYREEE (reference sequence). The CDR3 runs 15 residues. The CDR3 loop reads CASSFNRGDNSPLHF. Here the CDR3 DNA reads TGTGCCAGCAGCTTCAACAGGGGGGACAATTCACCCCTCCACTTT.

This chain joins TRBV6-6 and TRBJ2-7, with D uncertain. The CDR3 is 14 amino acids. Trimming shortened V by 0 bases and J by 3 bases, and 9 bases separated the two germline ends. Germline-derived CDR1 and CDR2 are MNHNY and SVGAGI (reference sequence). For the CDR3, the DNA is TGTGCCAGCAGTTACTCGACCCGTGGCTACGAGCAGTACGTC. This gives the protein CASSYSTRGYEQYV.

The chain has TRBV6-5 and TRBJ1-5; unclear D gene. The CDR3 has 14 residues. V was cut by 7 bases and J by 0 bases, with 10 bases left in between. The germline gives CDR1 MNHEY, CDR2 SVGAGI. CDR3 amino acids: CASNGDNSNQPQHF. In nucleotides, the CDR3 is TGTGCCAGCAACGGTGATAATAGCAATCAGCCCCAGCATTTT.

The gene calls are TRBV5-4 and TRBJ2-2; a possible D gene is TRBD2 (6 bases). Trimming took 4 bases from V and 3 from J, leaving 16 bases between them. CDR1 and CDR2 from the germline V gene are SGHNT and YYREEE (reference sequence). This CDR3 is 16 amino acids long. CDR3 nucleotides: TGTGCCAGCAGCGGTGGCGGGGCGTGGGACACCGGGGAGCTGTTTTTT. Encoded protein: CASSGGGAWDTGELFF.

This clone was recorded only once. This chain joins TRBV6-4 and TRBJ2-1; D is unresolved. CDR1 and CDR2 from the germline V gene are MRHNA and SNTAGT. CDR3 length: 14 residues. V was clipped by 6 bases and J by 0 bases, with 9 bases between them. CDR3 nucleotide sequence: TGTGCCAGCAGCTTGGAGAGCTCCTACAATGAGCAGTTCTTC. It yields the protein CASSLESSYNEQFF.

The rearrangement joins TRBV18 to TRBJ2-5; D gene ambiguous. The CDR3 sequence is 16 residues long. V dropped 0 bases and J dropped 0 bases, with 11 bases sitting between them. Per the germline V gene, CDR1 is KGHSH and CDR2 is LQKENI. The DNA for the CDR3 is TGTGCCAGCTCACCACCGGGCAGCAACAACCAAGAGACCCAGTACTTC. Its protein product is CASSPPGSNNQETQYF.

This chain connects TRBV7-8 to TRBJ1-2; D is undetermined. The V end was cut by 4 bases, the J end by 5 bases, with 14 bases between. Germline values: CDR1 SGHVS, CDR2 FQNEAQ. The length of the CDR3 is 14 residues. The CDR3 nucleotides read TGTGCCAGCAGCTCACGCGACGGTCGGTATGGCTACACCTTC. It translates to CASSSRDGRYGYTF.

As to this clone: Additional DNA sequences in this sample encode the identical CDR3. This chain links TRBV5-6 with TRBJ1-1, with TRBD1 matching 9 bases. Germline values: CDR1 SGHDT, CDR2 YYEEEE. Losses at the gene ends were 0 bases for V and 2 bases for J; bases not matched to a gene: 2. The CDR3 consists of 15 residues. As DNA, the CDR3 is TGTGCCAGCAGCTTGGGGGGACAGGGTAACACTGAAGCTTTCTTT. This sequence encodes CASSLGGQGNTEAFF.

The V call is TRBV2, the J call TRBJ1-2, with 7 bases identical to TRBD1. In germline, CDR1 is SNHLY, CDR2 FYNNEI. Trimming took 6 bases from V and 2 from J; bases not matched to a gene: 3. The CDR3 sequence is 13 residues long. The CDR3 bases are TGTGCCAGCAGGGAGGACAGGAACTATGGCTACACCTTC. This gives the protein CASREDRNYGYTF.

V is TRBV19 and J is TRBJ2-7, with 7 bases that match TRBD1. The CDR3 sequence is 13 residues long. CDR1 and CDR2 (germline): LNHDA, SQIVND (reference sequence). The J segment lost 7 bases and the V segment lost 5 bases, leaving 8 bases of the junction unmatched. CDR3 loop: CASSARDSGEQYV. In DNA form, the CDR3 reads TGTGCCAGTAGTGCCCGGGACAGTGGGGAGCAGTACGTC.

This chain links TRBV29-1 with TRBJ2-1; D is unclear. CDR3 length equals 11 residues. Per germline, CDR1 SQVTM and CDR2 ANQGSEA. Trimming removed 7 bases from V and 6 bases from J, with 10 bases in between. CDR3 nucleotides: TGCAGCGGGAAGGTCGTCAATGAGCAGTTCTTC. Translated, it gives CSGKVVNEQFF.

The rearrangement joins TRBV11-3 to TRBJ1-1; the match to TRBD1 covers 7 bases. Germline CDR1 SGHNT, CDR2 YENEEA. V gave up 5 bases and J gave up 5 bases; unmatched junction bases: 5. This CDR3 region has 13 residues. The CDR3 loop is CASSTVQGTEAFF. The CDR3 nucleotides are TGTGCCAGCAGCACGGTACAGGGGACTGAAGCTTTCTTT.

This clone was seen once. The CDR3 loop reads CASSLQGLGNEKLFF. The CDR3 nucleotides read TGTGCCAGCAGCTTACAGGGGCTGGGTAATGAAAAACTGTTTTTT. This rearrangement joins TRBV7-2 to TRBJ1-4, with a possible D match to TRBD1 (6 bases). V was trimmed by 2 bases and J by 4 bases, leaving 11 bases between them. The germline CDR1 and CDR2 sequences are SGHTA and FQGNSA. The CDR3 is made up of 15 amino acids.

This clone was detected only a few times. The chain has TRBV19 and TRBJ1-2, with TRBD1 matching 12 bases. Germline values: CDR1 LNHDA, CDR2 SQIVND (reference sequence). CDR3 length: 16 amino acids. Trimming removed 5 bases from V and 3 bases from J; junction bases left unmatched: 7. In nucleotides, the CDR3 is TGTGCCAGTAGTCCGAGGGACAGGGGGCAGTACTATGGCTACACCTTC. Translation gives CASSPRDRGQYYGYTF.

This chain links TRBV7-9 with TRBJ2-2; D not resolved. Germline V gene data show CDR1 as SEHNR and CDR2 as FQNEAQ (reference sequence). V was clipped by 5 bases and J by 5 bases, with 18 bases between them. This CDR3 is built from 16 residues. In nucleotides, the CDR3 is TGTGCCAGCAGCCCCACCTCGTCCAGACTTACCGGGGAGCTGTTTTTT. The encoded protein is CASSPTSSRLTGELFF.

The V gene is TRBV7-3, the J gene TRBJ2-1; D gene unclear. CDR1 is SGHTA and CDR2 is FQGTGA in the germline V gene. There are 14 residues in the CDR3. V was trimmed by 1 base and J by 4 bases, leaving 8 bases between them. This CDR3 reads CASSLMGSYNEQFF. CDR3 DNA: TGTGCCAGCAGCTTAATGGGGTCGTACAATGAGCAGTTCTTC.

The chain combines TRBV5-6 with TRBJ2-6, with TRBD1 matching over 9 bases. The CDR3 is made up of 19 amino acids. In germline, CDR1 is SGHDT, CDR2 YYEEEE. V shed 4 bases and J 0 bases; nucleotides not matched to a gene: 11. Written as DNA, the CDR3 is TGTGCCAGCAGCCCCGCTGGGACAGGGATTCTCTCTGGGGCCAACGTCCTGACTTTC. Translation: CASSPAGTGILSGANVLTF.

This clone has more than one count but fewer than ten. This chain joins TRBV5-1 and TRBJ2-2; D not resolved. V shed 4 bases and J shed 2 bases, with 15 bases lying between them. Per the germline V gene, CDR1 is SGHRS and CDR2 is YFSETQ. The CDR3 is 16 amino acids. CDR3: CASSPMADLNTGELFF. The CDR3 nucleotides are TGCGCCAGCAGCCCAATGGCAGACCTAAACACCGGGGAGCTGTTTTTT.